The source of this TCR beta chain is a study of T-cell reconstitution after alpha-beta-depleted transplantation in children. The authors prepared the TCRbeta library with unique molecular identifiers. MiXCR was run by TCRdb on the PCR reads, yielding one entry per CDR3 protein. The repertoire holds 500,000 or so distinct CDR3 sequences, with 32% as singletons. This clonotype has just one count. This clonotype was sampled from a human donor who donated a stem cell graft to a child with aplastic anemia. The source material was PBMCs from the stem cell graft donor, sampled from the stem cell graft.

The CDR3 region has the DNA TGTGCCAGCAGCTTAGAATCCTGGCGGGAAGACTACAATGAGCAGTTCTTC. This codes for CASSLESWREDYNEQFF. The rearrangement links TRBV11-2 to TRBJ2-1; D perhaps matches TRBD2 (6 bases). Germline CDR1 reads SGHAT; CDR2 reads FQNNGV. The CDR3 spans 17 residues. V was clipped by 0 bases and J by 3 bases, with 15 bases between them.